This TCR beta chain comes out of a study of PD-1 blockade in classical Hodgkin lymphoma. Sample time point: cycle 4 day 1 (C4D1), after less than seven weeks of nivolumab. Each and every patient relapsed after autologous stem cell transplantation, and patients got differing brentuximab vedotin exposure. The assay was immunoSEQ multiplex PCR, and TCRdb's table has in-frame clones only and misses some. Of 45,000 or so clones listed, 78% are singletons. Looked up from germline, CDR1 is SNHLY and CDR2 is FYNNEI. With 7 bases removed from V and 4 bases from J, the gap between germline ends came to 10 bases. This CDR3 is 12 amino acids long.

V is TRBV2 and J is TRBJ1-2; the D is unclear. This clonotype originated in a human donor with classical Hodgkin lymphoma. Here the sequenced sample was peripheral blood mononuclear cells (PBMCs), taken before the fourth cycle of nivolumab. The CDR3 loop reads CASTAQTYGYTF. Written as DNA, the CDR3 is TGTGCCAGCACCGCACAGACCTATGGCTACACCTTC.